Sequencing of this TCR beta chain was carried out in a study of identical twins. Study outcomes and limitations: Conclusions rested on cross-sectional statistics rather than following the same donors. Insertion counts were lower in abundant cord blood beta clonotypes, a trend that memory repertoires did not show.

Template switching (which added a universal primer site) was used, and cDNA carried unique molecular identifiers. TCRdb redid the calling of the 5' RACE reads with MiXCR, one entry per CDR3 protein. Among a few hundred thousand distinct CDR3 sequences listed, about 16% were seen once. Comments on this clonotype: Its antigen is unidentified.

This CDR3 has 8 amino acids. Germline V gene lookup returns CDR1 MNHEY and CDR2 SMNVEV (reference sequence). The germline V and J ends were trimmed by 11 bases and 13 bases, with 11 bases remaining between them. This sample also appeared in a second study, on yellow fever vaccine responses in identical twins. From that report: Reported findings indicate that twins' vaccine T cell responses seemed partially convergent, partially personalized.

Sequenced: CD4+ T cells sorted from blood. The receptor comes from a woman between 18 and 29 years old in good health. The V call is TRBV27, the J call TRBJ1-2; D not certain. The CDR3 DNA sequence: TGTGCCTGCGAGGGCCGCACCTTC. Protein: CACEGRTF.